This TCR beta chain was profiled in a study of blood T cell repertoires in COVID-19. On the study more broadly: The United States, Italy and Spain supplied acute and convalescent COVID-19 samples. PBMCs, B-cell-depleted T cells, or T cells provided the cDNA or gDNA that made up the material.

The authors' processing: For nucleated cells, counts were estimated from reference gene primer amplification. Repertoires were generated with immunoSEQ multiplex PCR, while TCRdb's copy carries only in-frame clones and drops some. The V and J calls and the clone size are those of that table, but D and trimming were determined from the DNA. The table lists 64,000 or so clones, around 90% of them singletons. V gave up 2 bases and J gave up 2 bases; unmatched junction bases: 3. CDR1 and CDR2 from the germline V gene are KGHSH and LQKENI. The CDR3 consists of 14 residues. The chain is built from TRBV18 and TRBJ2-7; 7 nucleotides agree with TRBD1. Sequences were obtained from peripheral blood. This clonotype originated in a human donor in a cohort sampled during active COVID-19. The chain's CDR3 is CASSPGTAAYEQYF. In nucleotides, the CDR3 is TGTGCCAGCTCACCAGGGACAGCCGCCTACGAGCAGTACTTC.